This TCR beta chain comes out of a study of Tregs in tolerant kidney transplant recipients. The study's findings and limits: Biological reproducibility was not directly addressed, but technical replication error appeared minimal. Findings come from small patient numbers and require larger validation.

Unstimulated regulatory T cells (CD4+CD25+CD127-), CD4+CD25- non-regulatory cells, CD4 and CD8 cells were FACS-sorted from thawed PBMCs. Sequencing was performed with immunoSEQ multiplex PCR; in TCRdb, only in-frame clones are kept and a portion is missing. The sample shows tens of thousands of clones, around 94% of them seen only once. Worth noting for this clone: The target antigen is unknown.

Looked up from germline, CDR1 is SGHDN and CDR2 is FVKESK. CDR3 length equals 14 residues. Trimming took off 6 bases at V and 5 bases at J, with 11 bases between the two ends. The sequence was collected from a human donor in good health. The sequenced sample was CD8+ T cells from blood. This chain links TRBV14 with TRBJ1-6; D may be TRBD1 (5 bases). The CDR3 is CASRGRQNNSPLHF. The DNA for the CDR3 is TGTGCCAGCAGGGGAAGACAGAATAATTCACCCCTCCACTTT.